The 30 T cell receptor beta chains below all came from one sample that was sequenced in a study of T-cell reconstitution after alpha-beta-depleted transplantation in children (dated by TCRdb to the mid-2010s). The treatment or condition label on this specimen signifies: allogeneic hematopoietic cell transplantation with graft depleted of TCRalphabeta T cells and CD19 B cells. Library generation was performed with PCR. This sample was sequenced with an Illumina HiSeq 2500. TCR library preparation used molecular barcoding, with unique molecular identifiers applied to normalize quantification of the TCRbeta repertoire. TCRdb reprocessing: public reads trimmed at Q25 with fastp, clones called with MiXCR, in-frame beta chains kept. Each CDR3 protein appears once, grouped with its most common genes and DNA. The sample profile shows over 85,000 distinct CDR3 sequences; approximately 8% of them were found once. The ten largest clones take up 16% of the sample.

Specimen: PBMCs, collected before TCRalphabeta/CD19-depleted stem cell transplant. These receptors were obtained from a boy between 2 and 15 years old with acute lymphoblastic leukemia, due to receive a stem cell transplant.

The chain links TRBV12-3 or TRBV12-4 to TRBJ2-2, with TRBD1 matching over 7 bases. The CDR3 contains 17 residues. The V segment lost 4 bases and the J segment 1 base; nucleotides outside the gene matches: 9. The CDR3 DNA follows: TGTGCCAGCAGTTCCCGTTCTTACAGGGGGAACACCGGGGAGCTGTTTTTT. Its translation is CASSSRSYRGNTGELFF.

This CDR3 is CASSPRDGSTDTQYF. The DNA of the CDR3 is TGTGCCAGCAGTCCCAGGGACGGTAGCACAGATACGCAGTATTTT. The chain uses TRBV6-1 and TRBJ2-3; D is possibly TRBD1 or TRBD2 (5 bases each). V was cut by 5 bases and J by 0 bases, with 12 bases left in between. CDR1 is MNHNS, CDR2 SASEGT, per germline. This CDR3 spans 15 amino acids.

At least ten counts were recorded for this clonotype. The chain uses TRBV6-4 and TRBJ2-3; 11 nucleotides match TRBD2. Germline CDR1 and CDR2: MRHNA and SNTAGT. There are 16 residues in the CDR3. V was clipped by 3 bases and J by 2 bases; unmatched bases: 4. The DNA of the CDR3 is TGTGCCAGCAGTGAAGGTAGCGGGGGGGCCACAGATACGCAGTATTTT. Residues: CASSEGSGGATDTQYF.

This clonotype was counted at least ten times. The chain employs TRBV5-1 and TRBJ2-1, with D uncertain. This CDR3 is 14 amino acids long. Trimming pared 0 bases from V and 6 bases from J, leaving 10 bases between. The germline V gene encodes CDR1 SGHRS and CDR2 YFSETQ. CDR3 bases: TGCGCCAGCAGCTTGGGGGTAGGATCCAATGAGCAGTTCTTC. Protein sequence: CASSLGVGSNEQFF.

This clonotype was seen a few times. The rearrangement uses TRBV4-1 and TRBJ2-3; 10 positions match TRBD2. The V and J ends lost 1 base and 4 bases, in that order; junction bases with no gene match: 2. Germline values: CDR1 MGHRA, CDR2 YSYEKL. The CDR3 is 15 residues long. CDR3 amino acids: CASSQATSGPDTQYF. In DNA form, the CDR3 reads TGCGCCAGCAGCCAAGCGACTAGCGGGCCAGATACGCAGTATTTT.

This clonotype was detected many times. The chain uses TRBV10-3 and TRBJ2-7, with a possible D match to TRBD1 (6 bases). CDR3 length: 13 amino acids. Trimming left V 4 bases short and J 6 bases short, with 13 bases between. Germline assignment: CDR1 ENHRY and CDR2 SYGVKD. The CDR3 nucleotides are TGTGCCATCAGTGTGGCAGGGGACGGCGAGCAGTACTTC. Protein sequence: CAISVAGDGEQYF.

This clonotype was detected a few times. The chain combines TRBV5-1 with TRBJ1-1; maybe TRBD1 (5 bases). The CDR3 spans 14 residues. Trimming left V 3 bases short and J 6 bases short, with 15 bases between. Per germline, CDR1 SGHRS and CDR2 YFSETQ. The CDR3 nucleotides are TGCGCCAGCAGCTCATCCGGCAGGGCTGCTGAAGCTTTCTTT. It specifies CASSSSGRAAEAFF.

This clonotype was observed a handful of times. The chain recombines TRBV29-1 with TRBJ1-2; 9 bases line up with TRBD1. This CDR3 spans 15 amino acids. The V gene end was trimmed by 4 bases and the J gene end by 4 bases; junction bases not matched to a gene: 10. CDR1 is SQVTM and CDR2 is ANQGSEA in the germline V gene. CDR3 sequence: CSVAPGTGFGYGYTF. Written as DNA, the CDR3 is TGCAGCGTTGCCCCCGGGACAGGGTTCGGCTATGGCTACACCTTC.

This clonotype turned up a few times. V and J are TRBV25-1 and TRBJ2-1, with D perhaps assigned TRBD1 or TRBD2 (6 bases each). Between the trimmed V and J ends, which lost 3 bases and 3 bases, there was a span of 12 bases. CDR3 length equals 15 residues. The germline V gene has CDR1 MGHDK and CDR2 SYGVNS. CDR3 sequence (DNA): TGTGCCAGCAGTGACTTGGGGGGCTACTACAATGAGCAGTTCTTC. Its protein is CASSDLGGYYNEQFF. The full variable domain, completed using reference TRBV25-1 and TRBJ2-1, is EADIYQTPRYLVIGTGKKITLECSQTMGHDKMYWYQQDPGMELHLIHYSYGVNSTEKGDLSSESTVSRIRTEHFPLTLESARPSHTSQYLCASSDLGGYYNEQFFGPGTRLTVL.

V and J are TRBV7-2 and TRBJ2-2; tentative D call: TRBD2 (7 bases). The V gene lost 2 bases and the J gene lost 4 bases, with 14 bases spanning the gap. CDR1 is SGHTA and CDR2 is FQGNSA in the germline V gene. This CDR3 has 16 residues. This chain's CDR3 is CASSLLGGRITGELFF. DNA of the CDR3: TGTGCCAGCAGCTTATTGGGGGGGCGCATCACCGGGGAGCTGTTTTTT.

The sample holds many counts of this clonotype. The CDR3 DNA reads as TGTGCCAGCACCACCAGACAATGGGGAGATACGCAGTATTTT. Amino acids: CASTTRQWGDTQYF. The chain links TRBV6-1 to TRBJ2-3, with unresolved D. With 7 bases removed from V and 5 bases from J, the gap between germline ends came to 16 bases. Germline CDR1 is MNHNS and CDR2 is SASEGT. The CDR3 runs to 14 residues.

The chain joins TRBV13 to TRBJ1-2; D is possibly TRBD1 (5 bases). CDR1 is PRHDT and CDR2 is FYEKMQ in the germline V gene (reference sequence). CDR3 length: 17 amino acids. The V end lost 2 bases, the J end lost 3 bases, and 19 bases lay between the germline ends. The CDR3 DNA reads TGTGCCAGCAGCTTATCCCCAGGGACGACGGTGGACTATGGCTACACCTTC. This codes for CASSLSPGTTVDYGYTF. Full variable domain (remainder filled in from reference TRBV13 and TRBJ1-2): AAGVIQSPRHLIKEKRETATLKCYPIPRHDTVYWYQQGPGQDPQFLISFYEKMQSDKGSIPDRFSAQQFSDYHSELNMSSLELGDSALYFCASSLSPGTTVDYGYTFGSGTRLTVV.

At least ten counts were recorded for this clonotype. This chain connects TRBV3-1 to TRBJ2-1; no reliable D call. From germline, CDR1 is LGHDT and CDR2 YNNKEL (reference sequence). The CDR3 runs to 16 residues. V shed 1 base and J shed 7 bases, with 17 bases lying between them. The CDR3 spells CASSQVFTPIGNEQFF. The DNA of the CDR3 is TGTGCCAGCAGCCAAGTTTTTACCCCTATTGGAAATGAGCAGTTCTTC.

The sample holds many counts of this clonotype. The genes are TRBV7-8 and TRBJ2-2, with D unresolved. V was trimmed by 2 bases and J by 3 bases, leaving 10 bases between them. This CDR3 contains 15 residues. The germline V gene has CDR1 SGHVS and CDR2 FQNEAQ. The CDR3 loop reads CASSLRWADTGELFF. Written as DNA, the CDR3 is TGTGCCAGCAGCTTAAGGTGGGCGGACACCGGGGAGCTGTTTTTT.

This clonotype has a count of ten or more. This rearrangement joins TRBV20-1 to TRBJ2-7; a weak D match, TRBD2 (5 bases). Trimming took 5 bases from V and 2 from J, leaving 19 bases between them. The CDR3 has 15 amino acids. CDR1 and CDR2 from the germline V gene are DFQATT and SNEGSKA (reference sequence). The CDR3: CSAWRSFAGTYEQYF. The CDR3 DNA reads TGCAGTGCTTGGCGGAGTTTCGCGGGTACCTACGAGCAGTACTTC.

This clonotype appeared many times. A read error may produce the germline difference seen at one junction end. The chain employs TRBV7-7 and TRBJ2-7; D remains unclear. Per germline, CDR1 SSHAT and CDR2 FNYEAQ (reference sequence). This CDR3 region has 14 residues. The CDR3 coding sequence is TGTGCTAGCAGCCTGGGCCCCAGTGGATACGAGCAGTACTTC. It yields the protein CASSLGPSGYEQYF.

This clonotype has only a few counts. The CDR3 spells CASSPQGETQYF. In nucleotides, the CDR3 is TGTGCCAGCTCACCACAGGGAGAGACCCAGTACTTC. This chain links TRBV18 with TRBJ2-5; D not resolved. V was shortened by 1 base and J by 4 bases, with 4 bases between the two germline ends. The CDR3 runs 12 residues. CDR1 KGHSH and CDR2 LQKENI come from the germline V gene.

In this sample, this clonotype turned up many times. This chain uses TRBV21-1 with TRBJ2-4; the table's D gene call, TRBD1, was not cross checked with the DNA. TRBV21-1 is reported as a pseudogene. The CDR3 spans 15 residues. The CDR3 protein is CASSSRRDTENIQYF. The DNA for the CDR3 is TGTGCCAGCAGCTCCCGCCGGGACACAGAAAACATTCAGTACTTC.

This clonotype was observed at least ten times. V usage is TRBV20-1 and J usage is TRBJ1-5, with TRBD1 as a possible D gene (6 bases). Trimming cost V 0 bases and J 6 bases, with 6 bases left between them. Germline-derived CDR1 and CDR2 are DFQATT and SNEGSKA (reference sequence). The CDR3 is 12 residues long. Here the CDR3 reads CSAREQGQPQHF. The CDR3 coding sequence is TGCAGTGCTAGAGAACAGGGTCAGCCCCAGCATTTT.

This clonotype was counted at least ten times. For the CDR3, the DNA is TGTGCCAGCAGCTTAGGGGGTCAGCCCCAGCATTTT. It specifies CASSLGGQPQHF. The gene calls are TRBV13 and TRBJ1-5; D is unresolved. Germline V CDR1 and CDR2: PRHDT, FYEKMQ (reference sequence). Trimming stripped 0 bases from V and 6 bases from J, with 3 bases between. This CDR3 spans 12 amino acids.

This clonotype was detected only a few times. The chain employs TRBV4-3 and TRBJ2-7; no clear D gene. The CDR3 consists of 13 residues. CDR1 is LGHNA, CDR2 YSLEER, per germline. The V and J ends lost 3 bases and 2 bases respectively, with 8 bases between them. The CDR3 reads CASSHALTYEQYF. In DNA, the CDR3 is TGCGCCAGCAGCCACGCCTTAACCTACGAGCAGTACTTC.

Here the CDR3 reads CASSRTGGQETQYF. The CDR3 DNA follows: TGTGCCAGCAGCCGGACAGGGGGGCAAGAGACCCAGTACTTC. The chain couples TRBV5-5 to TRBJ2-5; 10 nucleotides match TRBD1. V was pared by 4 bases and J by 2 bases, with 2 bases of the junction left unmatched. Germline V gene lookup returns CDR1 SGHKS and CDR2 YYEKEE (reference sequence). The CDR3 is 14 amino acids.

The genes are TRBV6-5 and TRBJ2-7; 8 bases map to TRBD1. After removal of 0 bases from V and 7 bases from J, the junction contained 11 bases not matched to a gene. Germline CDR1 MNHEY, CDR2 SVGAGI. This CDR3 is 16 amino acids long. CDR3 protein: CASSYSFGQGAGEQYF. CDR3 bases: TGTGCCAGCAGTTACTCATTTGGTCAGGGGGCAGGTGAGCAGTACTTC.

The table lists this clonotype with a few counts. The chain employs TRBV28 and TRBJ2-7, with D tentatively TRBD1 (6 bases). The germline CDR1 and CDR2 sequences are MDHEN and SYDVKM. The CDR3 totals 12 residues. The V end lost 9 bases, the J end lost 9 bases, and 18 bases lay between the germline ends. CDR3 sequence: CASTGTPQGQYF. For the CDR3, the DNA is TGTGCCAGTACCGGGACACCACAAGGGCAGTACTTC.

The table lists this clonotype with many counts. The CDR3 loop is CASSPLGGQLTQYF. CDR3 in DNA: TGTGCCAGCAGCCCCCTGGGGGGGCAGTTAACGCAGTATTTT. The chain combines TRBV7-9 with TRBJ2-3, with a possible D match to TRBD2 (7 bases). Germline-derived CDR1 and CDR2 are SEHNR and FQNEAQ (reference sequence). The CDR3 is 14 residues long. Trimming cost V 5 bases and J 9 bases, with 18 bases left between them.

This clonotype was detected ten times or more. The chain has TRBV4-2 and TRBJ2-5; 8 positions match TRBD2. Germline trimming cut 4 bases from V and 5 bases from J; bases unmatched to any gene: 9. The CDR3 consists of 15 residues. In germline, CDR1 is LGHNA, CDR2 YNFKEQ. In DNA form, the CDR3 reads TGTGCCAGCAGCCCTGGGACGGGGGGGCGGGAGACCCAGTACTTC. It translates to CASSPGTGGRETQYF.

This clonotype came up many times. The V and J genes are TRBV20-1 and TRBJ2-2; TRBD2 might be the D (6 bases). CDR3 length equals 14 residues. CDR1 and CDR2 from the germline V gene are DFQATT and SNEGSKA (reference sequence). V lost 4 bases and J 6 bases, leaving 15 bases between the germline ends. The CDR3 nucleotides read TGCAGTGCTATGGCGGGGTTAGCACCCGGGGAGCTGTTTTTT. Translating it yields CSAMAGLAPGELFF.

This clonotype came up many times. DNA of the CDR3: TGCAGTGCTCAAAGGGGGAATGAAAAACTGTTTTTT. This gives the protein CSAQRGNEKLFF. The chain combines TRBV20-1 with TRBJ1-4; TRBD1 is a possible D gene (6 bases). Germline V gene data show CDR1 as DFQATT and CDR2 as SNEGSKA (reference sequence). This CDR3 contains 12 residues. V lost 5 bases and J lost 5, with 9 bases in between.

This clonotype was seen ten or more times. The chain has TRBV6-4 and TRBJ1-5; 8 bases are shared with TRBD1. In germline, CDR1 is MRHNA, CDR2 SNTAGT. The CDR3 has 20 residues. V trimming: 2 bases; J trimming: 2 bases; junction bases outside the gene matches: 17. The CDR3 DNA reads TGTGCCAGCAGTGACATAACCGGGACAGGTTCATTTAGGGGCAATCAGCCCCAGCATTTT. Protein: CASSDITGTGSFRGNQPQHF.

This clonotype was seen at least ten times. CDR3 amino acids: CASSEGDGSGNQPQHF. The CDR3 nucleotides are TGTGCCAGCAGTGAGGGGGACGGGAGTGGCAATCAGCCCCAGCATTTT. This sequence joins TRBV2 and TRBJ1-5, with D perhaps TRBD1 (5 bases). V lost 3 bases and J lost 2, with 14 bases in between. This CDR3 has 16 amino acids. CDR1 and CDR2 (germline): SNHLY, FYNNEI.